Below are 25 T cell receptor beta chains sequenced from a single sample in a study of CD8+ T cells in alopecia areata. cDNA prepared by RNA extraction and subsequent reverse transcription served as the template for sequencing. This table comes from immunoSEQ multiplex PCR, and its TCRdb copy is limited to in-frame clones, with some not included. The sample holds 90,000 to 100,000 clones, roughly three fifths seen once. Sample treatment: oral pan-JAK inhibitor, 5-10 mg twice daily. The starting material was CD8+ T cells sorted from blood, obtained at week 4, from a patient treated with tofacitinib. The receptors come from a human donor with alopecia areata.

This clone came up a few times. The CDR3, as DNA: TGTGCCAGCAGTTGGGACAGGAACACTGAAGCTTTCTTT. Its translation is CASSWDRNTEAFF. The rearrangement uses TRBV27 and TRBJ1-1, with TRBD1 matching over 7 bases. This CDR3 is built from 13 residues. V shed 4 bases, J shed 1 base, and the junction held 0 bases outside the gene matches. Germline V gene sequence: CDR1 MNHEY, CDR2 SMNVEV (reference sequence).

Note on this clone: This sample includes further DNA sequences coding for the same CDR3. V usage is TRBV27 and J usage is TRBJ2-1; the D is unclear. The CDR3 covers 12 residues. The V gene lost 5 bases and the J gene lost 7 bases, with 9 bases spanning the gap. Germline V CDR1 and CDR2: MNHEY, SMNVEV (reference sequence). The CDR3 is CASSPLGNEQFF. The CDR3 DNA is TGTGCCAGCAGTCCCTTGGGGAATGAGCAGTTCTTC.

The gene calls are TRBV7-2 and TRBJ2-3; D is uncertain. The CDR3 has 14 amino acids. The V gene's germline CDR1 is SGHTA and CDR2 FQGNSA. The ends were cut back, 8 bases at V and 0 bases at J, with 12 bases in the middle. The CDR3 spells CASGFTQSTDTQYF. The CDR3 DNA sequence: TGTGCCAGCGGTTTTACCCAAAGCACAGATACGCAGTATTTT. Full variable domain (missing parts from reference TRBV7-2 and TRBJ2-3): GAGVSQSPSNKVTEKGKDVELRCDPISGHTALYWYRQSLGQGLEFLIYFQGNSAPDKSGLPSDRFSAERTGGSVSTLTIQRTQQEDSAVYLCASGFTQSTDTQYFGPGTRLTVL.

This chain uses TRBV7-8 with TRBJ1-5, with D tentatively TRBD1 (5 bases). Trimming stripped 4 bases from V and 4 bases from J, with 11 bases between. There are 14 residues in the CDR3. Looked up from germline, CDR1 is SGHVS and CDR2 is FQNEAQ. CDR3 sequence: CASSSGTVNQPQHF. DNA for the CDR3: TGTGCCAGCAGCTCCGGGACGGTGAATCAGCCCCAGCATTTT. Full variable domain (outside the CDR3, taken from reference TRBV7-8 and TRBJ1-5): GAGVSQSPRYKVAKRGQDVALRCDPISGHVSLFWYQQALGQGPEFLTYFQNEAQLDKSGLPSDRFFAERPEGSVSTLKIQRTQQEDSAVYLCASSSGTVNQPQHFGDGTRLSIL.

This clone was seen just once. The gene calls are TRBV27 and TRBJ2-5, with no clear D. Germline V gene lookup returns CDR1 MNHEY and CDR2 SMNVEV (reference sequence). The CDR3 contains 15 residues. Trimming removed 3 bases from V and 1 base from J, with 12 bases in between. The DNA of the CDR3 is TGTGCCAGCAGTTTCTCCACGTTGTCCCAAGAGACCCAGTACTTC. Translating gives CASSFSTLSQETQYF.

The rearrangement joins TRBV7-8 to TRBJ2-2, with D maybe TRBD2 (5 bases). CDR1 is SGHVS and CDR2 is FQNEAQ in the germline V gene. The CDR3 spans 14 residues. Trimming cost V 4 bases and J 1 base, with 7 bases left between them. CDR3 in DNA: TGTGCCAGCAGCTGGGGAGAGAACACCGGGGAGCTGTTTTTT. It yields the protein CASSWGENTGELFF.

J is TRBJ2-1 and V is TRBV7-9; the D is unclear. The germline V and J ends were trimmed by 1 base and 4 bases, with 11 bases remaining between them. The length of the CDR3 is 15 residues. Germline V CDR1 and CDR2: SEHNR, FQNEAQ (reference sequence). The CDR3 DNA is TGTGCCAGCAGCTTAGAAGCTAGTCCGTACAATGAGCAGTTCTTC. As protein: CASSLEASPYNEQFF.

The gene calls are TRBV6-5 and TRBJ2-1; D is undetermined. V was trimmed by 7 bases and J by 8 bases, leaving 9 bases between them. The CDR3 spans 11 residues. Germline CDR1 and CDR2: MNHEY and SVGAGI. The CDR3 loop is CASTDHDEQFF. CDR3 nucleotide sequence: TGTGCCAGCACGGACCACGATGAGCAGTTCTTC.

This clone was recorded only once. The chain couples TRBV29-1 to TRBJ2-7; D possibly uses TRBD1 or TRBD2 (5 bases each). V was clipped by 3 bases and J by 7 bases, with 19 bases between them. The CDR3 spans 14 residues. Germline V gene data show CDR1 as SQVTM and CDR2 as ANQGSEA. The CDR3 nucleotides read TGCAGCGTTGAGGGGCGCGAGGGGCAGAGGGAGCAGTACTTC. Protein product: CSVEGREGQREQYF.

This rearrangement joins TRBV6-5 to TRBJ1-1; D gene ambiguous. Deletions cut 0 bases from V and 5 bases from J, with 7 bases between. Germline CDR1 is MNHEY and CDR2 is SVGAGI. The CDR3 extends over 13 amino acids. CDR3 coding DNA: TGTGCCAGCAGTTACTCGATGGGGACTGAAGCTTTCTTT. It encodes CASSYSMGTEAFF.

The J gene is TRBJ2-5, the V gene TRBV27; TRBD1 agrees at 9 bases. The end of the DNA aligns better with TRBJ2-7, so the J call may be wrong. Germline V gene sequence: CDR1 MNHEY, CDR2 SMNVEV (reference sequence). The CDR3 has 14 residues. The CDR3 nucleotides are TGTGCCAGCGGCCCGGGACAGGGCGGCTACGAGCAGTACTTC. Protein: CASGPGQGGYEQYF.

The chain recombines TRBV30 with TRBJ1-5; 10 bases match TRBD1. The CDR3 consists of 16 residues. Germline CDR1 and CDR2: GTSNPN and SVGIG (reference sequence). J gave up 6 bases and V 2 bases, and 10 bases lay outside the gene matches. The CDR3 nucleotides read TGTGCCTGGAGTCCTCCGACAGGGGGCGTCGTTCAGCCCCAGCATTTT. This gives the protein CAWSPPTGGVVQPQHF.

The chain carries TRBV15 and TRBJ2-5, with TRBD2 identical over 8 bases. The CDR3 is 16 amino acids. The V gene end was trimmed by 0 bases and the J gene end by 5 bases; junction bases not matched to a gene: 8. CDR1 is LNHNV and CDR2 is YYDKDF in the germline V gene (reference sequence). Here the CDR3 DNA reads TGTGCCACCAGCAGAGATTTAAGCGGGAGTAGGGAGACCCAGTACTTC. Residues: CATSRDLSGSRETQYF.

This clone was seen a few times. The chain recombines TRBV27 with TRBJ2-3; D is undetermined. The CDR3 runs 14 residues. V was trimmed by 6 bases and J by 2 bases, leaving 12 bases between them. Germline CDR1 and CDR2: MNHEY and SMNVEV (reference sequence). CDR3 sequence reads: CASSLLGFTDTQYF. DNA for the CDR3: TGTGCCAGCAGCCTGTTAGGGTTCACAGATACGCAGTATTTT.

The J gene is TRBJ2-3, the V gene TRBV5-1, with a tentative D call TRBD1 (6 bases). V lost 4 bases and J lost 3, with 15 bases in between. CDR3 length: 15 amino acids. In germline, CDR1 is SGHRS, CDR2 YFSETQ. CDR3 DNA sequence: TGCGCCAGCAGCCAGCTCAGGGGACCTACAGATACGCAGTATTTT. Encoded protein: CASSQLRGPTDTQYF.

V gene TRBV25-1 combines with J gene TRBJ1-2; TRBD1 matches at 8 bases. The CDR3 contains 11 residues. V gave up 8 bases and J gave up 8 bases; unmatched junction bases: 4. Germline CDR1 and CDR2: MGHDK and SYGVNS. The CDR3 spells CASRQGYGYTF. The DNA of the CDR3 is TGTGCCAGCCGACAGGGGTACGGCTACACCTTC.

The chain combines TRBV19 with TRBJ2-1; D remains ambiguous. V was shortened by 8 bases and J by 7 bases, with 9 bases between the two germline ends. The CDR3 loop spans 11 amino acids. From germline, CDR1 is LNHDA and CDR2 SQIVND (reference sequence). The CDR3, as DNA: TGTGCCAGTGGTTTGGGGAATGAGCAGTTCTTC. Translating it yields CASGLGNEQFF.

The chain links TRBV4-1 to TRBJ2-7; no reliable D call. Trimming pared 3 bases from V and 6 bases from J, leaving 9 bases between. The CDR3 covers 12 residues. Germline V gene lookup returns CDR1 MGHRA and CDR2 YSYEKL. The CDR3 region has the DNA TGCGCCAGCAGCCAGGGCCTTGGCGAGCAGTACTTC. This sequence encodes CASSQGLGEQYF.

The rearrangement joins TRBV7-8 to TRBJ2-7, with 8 bases identical to TRBD1. V gave up 5 bases and J gave up 3 bases; unmatched junction bases: 3. The CDR3 consists of 13 residues. The V gene's germline CDR1 is SGHVS and CDR2 FQNEAQ. The CDR3 sequence: CASSTGTGYEQYF. CDR3 bases: TGTGCCAGCAGCACCGGGACAGGCTACGAGCAGTACTTC.

This clone occurred once. The CDR3 DNA sequence: TGTGCCTGGAGTAGGGCGGGATCCTACGAGCAGTACTTC. It encodes CAWSRAGSYEQYF. The V call is TRBV30, the J call TRBJ2-7; maybe TRBD2 (6 bases). CDR3 length: 13 amino acids. V was clipped by 2 bases and J by 1 base, with 9 bases between them. Germline CDR1 GTSNPN, CDR2 SVGIG (reference sequence).

The gene calls are TRBV13 and TRBJ2-5; no firm D call. Per germline, CDR1 PRHDT and CDR2 FYEKMQ (reference sequence). The CDR3 runs to 13 residues. The V end lost 3 bases, the J end lost 5 bases, and 10 bases lay between the germline ends. The CDR3 DNA follows: TGTGCCAGCAGCTTCGAAGGGAAGGAGACCCAGTACTTC. Translated: CASSFEGKETQYF.

This clone was counted only a few times. The chain employs TRBV11-2 and TRBJ2-4, with D perhaps matching TRBD1 or TRBD2 (5 bases each). Germline V gene data show CDR1 as SGHAT and CDR2 as FQNNGV. This CDR3 has 11 residues. With 4 bases removed from V and 11 bases from J, the gap between germline ends came to 9 bases. The CDR3 reads CASSSGTVQYF. The CDR3 nucleotides are TGTGCCAGCAGCTCGGGGACGGTTCAGTACTTC.

The chain combines TRBV5-1 with TRBJ1-1, with 9 bases matching TRBD1. Germline CDR1 is SGHRS and CDR2 is YFSETQ. The CDR3 is 15 residues long. The junction had 4 bases not matched to a gene; V was cut back by 4 bases and J by 0 bases. CDR3 residues: CASSTGQGLNTEAFF. The CDR3 coding sequence is TGCGCCAGCAGCACCGGACAGGGGCTGAACACTGAAGCTTTCTTT.

The rearrangement uses TRBV7-9 and TRBJ2-7; D gene unclear. CDR3 length equals 12 residues. Germline V gives CDR1 SEHNR, CDR2 FQNEAQ (reference sequence). V lost 2 bases to trimming and J lost 3 bases, with 5 bases between them. The CDR3 DNA reads as TGTGCCAGCAGCTTACCCCACTACGAGCAGTACTTC. This sequence encodes CASSLPHYEQYF.

CDR3 in amino acids: CAWRQGGPNTEAFF. CDR3 coding DNA: TGTGCCTGGCGACAGGGGGGGCCGAACACTGAAGCTTTCTTT. The V call is TRBV30, the J call TRBJ1-1; 9 bases match TRBD1. Germline V CDR1 and CDR2: GTSNPN, SVGIG (reference sequence). The CDR3 extends over 14 amino acids. V gave up 5 bases and J gave up 1 base; unmatched junction bases: 5.